Detailed here is one T cell receptor (beta chain). At one end the junction does not follow the germline gene, possibly because of a read error. This record belongs to a study of blood T cell repertoires in COVID-19. Whole-study context: The United States, Italy and Spain provided the acute and convalescent COVID-19 samples. Sample material is recorded as cDNA or gDNA derived from T cells, B-cell-depleted T cells, or PBMCs.

Under the authors' procedure: From reference gene primer amplification, estimates of nucleated cell counts were derived. Generated by immunoSEQ multiplex PCR, the TCRdb table keeps only in-frame clones and is missing some. V and J calls and clone size follow that table, whereas D and trimming were derived from the DNA. The sample lists more than 250,000 clones, roughly 88% occurring once. CDR3 size: 13 residues. Germline CDR1 LNHDA, CDR2 SQIVND (reference sequence). The sample was peripheral blood. The clonotype comes from a human donor in a cohort sampled during active COVID-19. The chain carries TRBV19 and TRBJ2-7, with 8 bases matching TRBD1. The CDR3 region is CASSVDRGYEQYF. CDR3 nucleotides: TGTGCCAGTAGTGTAGACAGGGGCTACGAGCAGTACTTC.